This TCR beta chain came from a study of low-dose radiotherapy and immunotherapy resistance in tumors. Gene-specific TRAV and TRBV primers were used for first-strand cDNA, covering alpha and beta chains. For amplifying TCRs, the PCR ran for roughly 20 cycles with Phusion, which was used together with a constant-region primer and the adapter on the V primers. MiXCR, applied by TCRdb to the reads, yields one record per CDR3 protein. The table records under 90,000 distinct CDR3 sequences, more than 25% of them present only once. The CDR3 runs 16 residues. The germline V gene has CDR1 SGHAT and CDR2 FQNNGV. With 2 bases removed from V and 1 base from J, the gap between germline ends came to 14 bases. The sample's time point: before trial treatment.

This receptor was obtained from a female donor with ovarian cancer. This specimen was PBMCs, taken before treatment. The rearrangement joins TRBV11-2 to TRBJ2-5, with TRBD2 as a possible D gene (7 bases). The CDR3 here is CASSLSGGSGQETQYF. The DNA for the CDR3 is TGTGCCAGCAGCTTATCGGGGGGCTCCGGCCAAGAGACCCAGTACTTC.